A selection of T cell receptor beta chains follows, all from one sample in a study of shared clonotypes between healthy human individuals. Libraries were prepared by immunoSEQ multiplex PCR; TCRdb keeps only in-frame clonotypes and omits some of them. The profile shows approximately 2.3 million clones, approximately 93% of them singletons. Sequencing used naive CD4+ T cells from PBMCs. Receptor source: a man aged 18 to 30 in good health. Some clones in this sample may be carry-over from other donors' samples. Both conserved end residues are part of each CDR3. Each record gives: J gene, clone size, V gene, D gene, CDR3 DNA, CDR3 protein. A D gene is named only where the DNA matches it firmly. Part of the rows lack a size; the others show once, few, many or a class for expanded clones.

>TRBJ1-3|.|TRBV7-2|.
TGTGCCAGCAGCTTAGTCAGCTTTTCTGGAAACACCATATATTTT
CASSLVSFSGNTIYF
>TRBJ2-2|.|TRBV2|TRBD1
TGTGCCAGCAACCGGGACAGGGGTACTACCGGGGAGCTGTTTTTT
CASNRDRGTTGELFF
>TRBJ2-1|.|TRBV7-8|TRBD1
TGTGCCAGCAGCCTTGACAGGGGGCAATACAATGAGCAGTTCTTC
CASSLDRGQYNEQFF
>TRBJ1-2|.|TRBV30|TRBD1
TGTGCCTGGGCAGGGGGCCGGTATGGCTACACCTTC
CAWAGGRYGYTF
>TRBJ1-3|once|TRBV27|TRBD1
TGTGCCAGCAGTGGAACGGGACAGGGGATCGCTGGAAACACCATATATTTT
CASSGTGQGIAGNTIYF
>TRBJ2-7|once|TRBV5-1|.
TGCGCCAGCAGCTTGACGGACACCTACGAGCAGTACTTC
CASSLTDTYEQYF
>TRBJ1-1|.|TRBV7-9|.
TGTGCCAGCAGCTTATTGGAAGGGGAAGCTTTCTTT
CASSLLEGEAFF
>TRBJ2-1|.|TRBV18|.
TGTGCCAGCTCACCAGGGGATCCCTACAATGAGCAGTTCTTC
CASSPGDPYNEQFF
>TRBJ2-1|.|TRBV7-3|TRBD2
TGTGCCAGCAGCTCACTAGCGGGGCTAGTGGATGAGCAGTTCTTC
CASSSLAGLVDEQFF
>TRBJ2-6|.|TRBV5-1|.
TGCGCCAGCAGCTCGGGCGTTGTAGGGGGGACAGACACTTCGTCTGGGGCCAACGTCCTGACTTTC
CASSSGVVGGTDTSSGANVLTF
>TRBJ1-4|.|TRBV30|.
TGTGCCTGGAGTGGAATAGGGAGGCGCGAAAAACTGTTTTTT
CAWSGIGRREKLFF
>TRBJ2-3|.|TRBV18|.
TGTGCCAGCTCACCATTCGGGGCAGGATTCACAGATACGCAGTATTTT
CASSPFGAGFTDTQYF
>TRBJ1-5|.|TRBV6-5|.
TGTGCCAGCAGTCACTCCCGCAATCAGCCCCAGCATTTT
CASSHSRNQPQHF
>TRBJ2-2|.|TRBV7-9|.
TGTGCCAGCAGCCCTGGTAGCTTGGGCCGCACCGGGGAGCTGTTTTTT
CASSPGSLGRTGELFF